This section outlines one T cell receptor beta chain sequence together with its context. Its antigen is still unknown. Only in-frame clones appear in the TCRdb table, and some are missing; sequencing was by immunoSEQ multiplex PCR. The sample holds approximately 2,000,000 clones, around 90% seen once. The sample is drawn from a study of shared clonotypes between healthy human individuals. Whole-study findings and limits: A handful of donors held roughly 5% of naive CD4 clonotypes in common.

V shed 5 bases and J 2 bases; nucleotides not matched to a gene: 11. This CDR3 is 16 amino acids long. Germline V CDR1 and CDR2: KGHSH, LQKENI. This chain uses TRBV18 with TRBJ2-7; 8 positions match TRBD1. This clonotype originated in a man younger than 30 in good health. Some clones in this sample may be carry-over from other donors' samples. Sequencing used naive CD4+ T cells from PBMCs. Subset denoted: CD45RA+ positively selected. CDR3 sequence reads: CASSVSQQGGPYEQYF. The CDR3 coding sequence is TGTGCCAGCTCAGTCAGTCAACAGGGGGGCCCCTACGAGCAGTACTTC.